Each of the 11 T cell receptor beta chains below was sequenced from the same sample in a study of vaccination effects on CD4 cells after COVID-19. Sequencing was preceded by expansion of antigen-specific CD4+ T cells with viral peptide pools in the ViraFEST assay. Culturing for 10 to 11 days preceded CD4+ T cell isolation. Vaccinated participants had no history of SARS-CoV-2 infection and tested negative for nucleocapsid antibodies. No antigen has been identified for these receptors. Assay: immunoSEQ multiplex PCR; the TCRdb copy retains only in-frame clones and omits some. The table includes just over 20,000 clones, roughly 73% detected once. Sequencing was performed on CD4+ T cells from PBMCs cultured with HCoV-NL63 spike peptides, taken before COVID-19 vaccination. These receptors were collected from a human donor who received a COVID-19 vaccine.

The V and J genes are TRBV19 and TRBJ1-5; TRBD1 agrees at 9 bases. The CDR3 loop spans 16 amino acids. Germline CDR1 and CDR2: LNHDA and SQIVND (reference sequence). V lost 3 bases and J lost 2; bases outside the gene matches: 5. The CDR3 protein is CASSITGGAGNQPQHF. The CDR3 DNA reads TGTGCCAGTAGTATCACAGGGGGCGCGGGCAATCAGCCCCAGCATTTT.

The V call is TRBV5-1, the J call TRBJ1-5; unclear D gene. Germline V CDR1 and CDR2: SGHRS, YFSETQ. This CDR3 is 13 amino acids long. V was shortened by 0 bases and J by 9 bases, with 10 bases between the two germline ends. CDR3 amino acids: CASSLDGLGPQHF. The CDR3 DNA reads as TGCGCCAGCAGCTTGGACGGTCTAGGGCCCCAGCATTTT.

The gene calls are TRBV7-2 and TRBJ2-3, with D maybe TRBD2 (6 bases). The CDR3 consists of 13 residues. Trimming pared 6 bases from V and 2 bases from J, leaving 9 bases between. The germline gives CDR1 SGHTA, CDR2 FQGNSA. The CDR3, as DNA: TGTGCCAGCAGTCGGGACTCCACAGATACGCAGTATTTT. Translated, it gives CASSRDSTDTQYF.

This clone has just one count. The chain carries TRBV6-5 and TRBJ1-2; 9 bases agree with TRBD1. The CDR3 length is 14 residues. The germline V gene has CDR1 MNHEY and CDR2 SVGAGI. After removal of 5 bases from V and 5 bases from J, the junction contained 6 bases not matched to a gene. This chain's CDR3 is CASSSGTGRYGYTF. The CDR3 DNA follows: TGTGCCAGCAGTAGCGGGACAGGGAGGTATGGCTACACCTTC.

The chain recombines TRBV10-3 with TRBJ1-5; no definite D call. Germline assignment: CDR1 ENHRY and CDR2 SYGVKD. Trimming pared 0 bases from V and 2 bases from J, leaving 5 bases between. There are 14 residues in the CDR3. The CDR3 nucleotides are TGTGCCATCAGTGAGTCGATAGGCAATCAGCCCCAGCATTTT. Translation: CAISESIGNQPQHF.

CDR3 nucleotide sequence: TGTGCCAGCAGTCCCCGGGGTGACTATGGCTACACCTTC. It is translated as CASSPRGDYGYTF. The chain employs TRBV27 and TRBJ1-2; D gene ambiguous. The CDR3 has 13 residues. Germline loops: CDR1 MNHEY, CDR2 SMNVEV (reference sequence). Deletions cut 5 bases from V and 3 bases from J, with 10 bases between.

The DNA of the CDR3 is TGTGCCAGTAGTCCTGGGACAGGGACCTACGAGCAGTACTTC. Translating it yields CASSPGTGTYEQYF. This sequence joins TRBV19 and TRBJ2-7, with TRBD1 matching 9 bases. Per germline, CDR1 LNHDA and CDR2 SQIVND (reference sequence). Losses at the gene ends were 5 bases for V and 2 bases for J; bases not matched to a gene: 4. CDR3 length: 14 residues.

The chain joins TRBV21-1 to TRBJ1-5. TRBV21-1 is reported as a pseudogene. There are 16 residues in the CDR3. CDR3 residues: CASSKDGGDFYQPQHF. CDR3 DNA sequence: TGTGCCAGCAGCAAAGACGGTGGGGACTTTTATCAGCCCCAGCATTTT.

V gene TRBV5-4 combines with J gene TRBJ2-3; D is undetermined. The CDR3 extends over 13 amino acids. V lost 4 bases and J 4 bases, leaving 10 bases between the germline ends. Germline CDR1 and CDR2: SGHNT and YYREEE (reference sequence). This CDR3 is CASSPQAADTQYF. The CDR3 DNA reads as TGTGCCAGCAGCCCCCAGGCTGCAGATACGCAGTATTTT.

The chain is built from TRBV27 and TRBJ1-1; D is uncertain. Trimming took 3 bases from V and 1 from J, leaving 6 bases between them. The CDR3 loop spans 13 amino acids. The germline CDR1 and CDR2 sequences are MNHEY and SMNVEV (reference sequence). The CDR3 loop is CASSFAGNTEAFF. CDR3 nucleotide sequence: TGTGCCAGCAGTTTTGCCGGGAACACTGAAGCTTTCTTT.

The chain recombines TRBV20-1 with TRBJ1-4; D is unresolved. Germline assignment: CDR1 DFQATT and CDR2 SNEGSKA (reference sequence). The CDR3 is 11 amino acids. The V end was cut by 4 bases, the J end by 8 bases, with 8 bases between. The CDR3 spells CSATAAEKLFF. Here the CDR3 DNA reads TGCAGTGCTACCGCAGCCGAAAAACTGTTTTTT.